This T cell receptor (beta chain) was recorded in a study of human T cells and chemical hapten exposure. Study overall: Affected patients, primarily female, had alopecia areata, totalis or universalis.

Original processing methods: Sequenced samples showed a median of roughly 99,000 TCRs each, with counts running from about 22,000 to 700,000. TCRdb called the RACE reads again in MiXCR, with one record for every CDR3 protein. Clone size and V and J calls follow TCRdb, not the original study. Of about 51,000 distinct CDR3 sequences in the sample, 9.4% were seen once. The time point was: pre-sensitization, week 0. The treatment is: therapeutic diphenylcyclopropenone sensitization with weekly scalp DPC. Alopecia patients, 18 to 70 years old and DPC-suitable, served as donors. V shed 8 bases and J 15 bases; nucleotides not matched to a gene: 10. The CDR3 runs to 14 residues. Germline V gene sequence: CDR1 SGHAT, CDR2 FQDESV (reference sequence).

The source material was whole blood, sampled in connection with sensitization to the hapten diphenylcyclopropenone (DPC). The origin of this receptor is a woman aged 40 to 50 with alopecia areata. Some clones in this sample may be carry-over from other donors' samples. This chain links TRBV11-1 with TRBJ2-1, with TRBD2 matching over 16 bases. CDR3 sequence (DNA): TGTGCCAGCGGAACCGGGACTAGCGGGGGGGCCCCGTTCTTC. This gives the protein CASGTGTSGGAPFF.